This T cell receptor beta chain was recorded in a study of Graves' ophthalmopathy and Graves' hyperthyroidism. Certain patients, namely those with other autoimmune diseases, uncontrolled infections, pregnancy or lactation, were excluded. The PBMCs used were ones drawn from approximately 10 ml of fresh peripheral blood. The CDR3 sequence is 16 residues long. V shed 4 bases and J shed 0 bases, with 12 bases lying between them. From germline, CDR1 is MGHDK and CDR2 SYGVNS. Investigators amplified TCR beta CDR3 regions from RNA transcripts. Second-round multiplex PCR came after a first-round RT-PCR that employed HTBI primers. MiXCR was run by TCRdb on the multiplex PCR reads, yielding one entry per CDR3 protein. The data hold almost 750,000 distinct CDR3 sequences, with roughly 41% observed a single time.

The chain has TRBV25-1 and TRBJ2-2; no firm D call. The sequenced sample was peripheral blood. The receptor was derived from an adult man with Graves' ophthalmopathy. The DNA of the CDR3 is TGTGCCAGCAGTGCTAGAGTTGTTCCGAACACCGGGGAGCTGTTTTTT. Translation: CASSARVVPNTGELFF.